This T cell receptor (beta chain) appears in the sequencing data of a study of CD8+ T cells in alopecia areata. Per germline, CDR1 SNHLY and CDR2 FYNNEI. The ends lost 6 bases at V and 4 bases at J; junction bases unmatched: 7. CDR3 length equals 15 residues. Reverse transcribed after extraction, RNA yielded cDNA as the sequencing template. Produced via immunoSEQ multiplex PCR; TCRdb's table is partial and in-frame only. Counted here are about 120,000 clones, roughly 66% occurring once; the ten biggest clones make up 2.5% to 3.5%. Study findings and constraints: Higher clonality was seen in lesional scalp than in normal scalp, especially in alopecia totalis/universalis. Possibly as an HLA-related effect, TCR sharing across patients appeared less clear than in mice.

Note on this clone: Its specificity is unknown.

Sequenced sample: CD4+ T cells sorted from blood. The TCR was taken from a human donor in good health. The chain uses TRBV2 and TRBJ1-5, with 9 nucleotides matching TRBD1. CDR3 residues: CASSPQTGGNQPQHF. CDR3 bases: TGTGCCAGCAGCCCCCAGACAGGGGGAAATCAGCCCCAGCATTTT.